Sequencing of this T cell receptor beta chain was carried out in a study of T cells expressing NK-cell markers (dated by TCRdb to the early 2020s). At the level of the whole study: TCR beta-chain repertoires were profiled in sorted CD3+CD56+NKG2C+, CD3+CD56+NKG2C- and CD3+CD56-NKG2C+ T-cell subsets from roughly eight donors. The libraries were sequenced on Illumina HiSeq 2000/2500, MiSeq or NextSeq, producing 2 x 150 bp reads. Among the eight sequenced donors, only one was HCMV-seronegative, while the other seven were HCMV-seropositive. The eight sequenced donors were randomly selected healthy volunteers, three men and five women. Overall results and qualifications from the work: Those dominant clonotypes were again the most abundant among CD3+CD56-NKG2C+ cells in four donors, at roughly 28.3-65%. It remained unclear whether the expanded NKG2C-expressing T cell clones were specific for HCMV antigens. In several donors, the dominant CD3+CD56+NKG2C+ clonotypes were found to rank among the top 10 CD8+ clonotypes and to make up about 1.0-7.5% of CD8+ T cells.

Reads for this sample came from an Illumina HiSeq 2000. The TCR beta cDNA libraries were made using 5'RACE template switching, a step that added both a universal primer site and unique molecular identifiers. Priming for cDNA synthesis came from the TCR beta constant segment, and two successive PCR amplification steps followed. In the source study's methods: MIGEC was used to demultiplex reads and group the reads by UMI, and MiTCR was used to assemble and quantify clonotypes. To exclude erroneous sequences, only TCR cDNA sequences supported by at least two reads were retained. Downstream repertoire analysis used the tcR package, and clonotypes were matched across fractions by CDR3 nucleotide sequence plus V segment. VDJmatch was used to annotate antigen specificity against VDJdb, with one amino acid substitution in CDR3 allowed. With the reads reprocessed by TCRdb, a single entry stands for each CDR3 protein sequence and no DNA is reported. TCRdb's processing, not the study's, gives the V and J calls here. The record for this sample contains about 380,000 distinct CDR3 sequences. Jointly, the top ten make up roughly 5.2% of the sample.

Per the germline V gene, WSHSY is the CDR1 and SAAADI is the CDR2. The CDR3 has 16 amino acids, counting the end cysteine and phenylalanine. DNA is not on record. Notes on this clonotype: The specificity of this receptor is unknown.

HCMV-specific IgG was detected in serum with a commercial ELISA kit to determine HCMV serostatus. Peripheral blood mononuclear cells were isolated from blood by Ficoll density gradient centrifugation. This receptor was taken from a man aged 18 to 69 in good health. The rearranged chain carries TRBV10-2 and TRBJ2-2; lacking DNA, the TRBD2 call made by TCRdb goes unchecked. Sequencing was carried out using blood T cells: a sorted CD56 or NKG2C T cell subset, CD4+ or CD8+ T cells, or bulk PBMC T cells (not recorded which). The CDR3 reads CASSVIAGGNTGELFF.